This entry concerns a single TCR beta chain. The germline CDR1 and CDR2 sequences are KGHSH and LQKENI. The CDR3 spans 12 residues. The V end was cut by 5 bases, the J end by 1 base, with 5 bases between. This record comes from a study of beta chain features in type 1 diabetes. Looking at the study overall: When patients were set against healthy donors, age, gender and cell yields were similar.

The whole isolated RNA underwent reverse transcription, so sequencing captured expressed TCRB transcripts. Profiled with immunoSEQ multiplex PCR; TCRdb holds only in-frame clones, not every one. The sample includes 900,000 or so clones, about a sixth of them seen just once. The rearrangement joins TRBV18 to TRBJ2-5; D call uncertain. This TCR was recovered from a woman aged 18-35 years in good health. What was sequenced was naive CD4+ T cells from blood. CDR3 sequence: CASSDLQETQYF. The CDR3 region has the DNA TGTGCCAGCTCAGACCTCCAAGAGACCCAGTACTTC.